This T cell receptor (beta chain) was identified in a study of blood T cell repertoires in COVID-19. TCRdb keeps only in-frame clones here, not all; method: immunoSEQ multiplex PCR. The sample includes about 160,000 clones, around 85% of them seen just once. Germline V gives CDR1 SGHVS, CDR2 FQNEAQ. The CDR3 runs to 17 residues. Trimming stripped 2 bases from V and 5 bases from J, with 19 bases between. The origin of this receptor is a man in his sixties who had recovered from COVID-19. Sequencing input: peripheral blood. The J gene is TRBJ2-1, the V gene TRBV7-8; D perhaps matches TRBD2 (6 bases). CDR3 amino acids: CASSLLEWNGGDNEQFF. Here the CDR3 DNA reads TGTGCCAGCAGCTTATTGGAATGGAACGGAGGGGACAATGAGCAGTTCTTC.